These 24 T cell receptor beta chains came from one sample sequenced in a study of cytomegalovirus exposure and HLA in healthy donors. With 60 Vbeta and 13 Jbeta primers, the PCR was carried out. Sequenced by immunoSEQ multiplex PCR; TCRdb stores in-frame clones only, minus some. Counted here are 170,000 or so clones, just under 80% occurring once; the ten biggest clones make up over 3%. Specimen: PBMCs. These receptors all stem from a woman aged 45-65 years in good health and CMV-seropositive.

V is TRBV27 and J is TRBJ2-3, with 12 bases matching TRBD2. CDR1 is MNHEY, CDR2 SMNVEV, per germline (reference sequence). This CDR3 region has 17 residues. The trim removed 4 bases at V and 0 bases at J, leaving 5 bases unmatched. The CDR3 region is CASSSASGRVSTDTQYF. CDR3 DNA sequence: TGTGCCAGCAGTTCCGCTAGCGGGAGGGTTAGCACAGATACGCAGTATTTT.

CDR3 sequence: CASSESPGQLTRELFF. CDR3 DNA sequence: TGTGCCAGCAGTGAAAGTCCGGGACAGCTTACCCGTGAGCTGTTTTTT. The chain combines TRBV6-1 with TRBJ2-2; the match to TRBD1 covers 7 bases. Germline CDR1 and CDR2: MNHNS and SASEGT. CDR3 length: 16 residues. V lost 2 bases and J lost 11; bases outside the gene matches: 14.

V is TRBV27 and J is TRBJ2-5, with D perhaps TRBD1 (7 bases). The CDR3 consists of 15 residues. Trimming pared 0 bases from V and 4 bases from J, leaving 12 bases between. Germline V gene sequence: CDR1 MNHEY, CDR2 SMNVEV (reference sequence). The CDR3 region is CASSLSPQGGETQYF. The DNA of the CDR3 is TGTGCCAGCAGTTTATCCCCGCAGGGGGGAGAGACCCAGTACTTC.

The rearrangement uses TRBV18 and TRBJ1-1; 9 nucleotides match TRBD1. V shed 0 bases and J 4 bases; nucleotides not matched to a gene: 0. The CDR3 runs 14 residues. Germline CDR1 is KGHSH and CDR2 is LQKENI. CDR3 coding DNA: TGTGCCAGCTCACCACCGGGACAGGGCACTGAAGCTTTCTTT. Translation: CASSPPGQGTEAFF.

V gene TRBV6-5 combines with J gene TRBJ1-2; TRBD1 aligns across 7 bases. In germline, CDR1 is MNHEY, CDR2 SVGAGI. There are 14 residues in the CDR3. V trimming: 2 bases; J trimming: 7 bases; junction bases outside the gene matches: 7. CDR3 protein: CASSYGDRGLGYTF. The CDR3 DNA sequence: TGTGCCAGCAGTTACGGGGACAGAGGGCTTGGCTACACCTTC.

This sequence joins TRBV9 and TRBJ1-2, with a weak D call TRBD1 (6 bases). Germline-derived CDR1 and CDR2 are SGDLS and YYNGEE. CDR3 length: 14 amino acids. Between the trimmed V and J ends, which lost 0 bases and 4 bases, there was a span of 10 bases. The CDR3 spells CASSVAGVGYGYTF. In nucleotides, the CDR3 is TGTGCCAGCAGCGTAGCAGGGGTAGGCTATGGCTACACCTTC.

The chain is built from TRBV28 and TRBJ2-1, with D possibly matching TRBD2 (6 bases). V shed 6 bases and J shed 9 bases, with 18 bases lying between them. The CDR3 totals 14 residues. Germline V CDR1 and CDR2: MDHEN, SYDVKM. The CDR3 protein is CASRRDHKDPEQFF. The CDR3 DNA follows: TGTGCCAGCAGGCGGGACCACAAGGATCCTGAGCAGTTCTTC.

This clone came up once. This chain joins TRBV28 and TRBJ1-2; no clear D. The CDR3 spans 13 residues. Germline CDR1 and CDR2: MDHEN and SYDVKM. Between the trimmed V and J ends, which lost 6 bases and 8 bases, there was a span of 16 bases. The CDR3 spells CASRSPSSGGYTF. As DNA, the CDR3 is TGTGCCAGCAGGTCCCCCAGTTCGGGGGGCTACACCTTC.

This clone has only a few counts. The chain couples TRBV18 to TRBJ1-1; tentative D call: TRBD1 (6 bases). Per the germline V gene, CDR1 is KGHSH and CDR2 is LQKENI. This CDR3 is 14 amino acids long. The V and J ends lost 3 bases and 6 bases respectively, with 14 bases between them. The CDR3 region is CASSPDRDTPEAFF. The CDR3 coding sequence is TGTGCCAGCTCACCGGACCGGGACACACCTGAAGCTTTCTTT.

The genes are TRBV7-8 and TRBJ2-5; maybe TRBD2 (5 bases). The germline V gene encodes CDR1 SGHVS and CDR2 FQNEAQ. The ends were cut back, 2 bases at V and 5 bases at J, with 12 bases in the middle. The CDR3 totals 14 residues. As DNA, the CDR3 is TGTGCCAGCAGCTTAAACGGGGTGGGGGAGACCCAGTACTTC. Its protein product is CASSLNGVGETQYF.

J is TRBJ2-3 and V is TRBV7-2; possibly TRBD1 for D (8 bases). Per the germline V gene, CDR1 is SGHTA and CDR2 is FQGNSA. This CDR3 contains 15 residues. V was trimmed by 5 bases and J by 5 bases, leaving 17 bases between them. The CDR3 bases are TGTGCCAGCAGCCTAAACAGGGGGGGCCAAGATACGCAGTATTTT. It yields the protein CASSLNRGGQDTQYF.

V gene TRBV28 combines with J gene TRBJ1-4; D ambiguous. Trimming took off 4 bases at V and 6 bases at J, with 12 bases between the two ends. This CDR3 is built from 14 residues. Germline lookup yields CDR1 MDHEN and CDR2 SYDVKM. The CDR3 DNA reads TGTGCCAGCAGTTCTCCGCCCGGGTATGAAAAACTGTTTTTT. This sequence encodes CASSSPPGYEKLFF.

There are a few counts of this clone. This chain connects TRBV10-2 to TRBJ2-7; 7 nucleotides match TRBD1. CDR3 size: 18 residues. Germline V gene sequence: CDR1 WSHSY, CDR2 SAAADI. Trimming took 4 bases from V and 2 from J; bases not matched to a gene: 17. CDR3 sequence (DNA): TGCGCCAGCAGTGCCGTTCGAGTCCGGTCCGGACAGGCCTACGAGCAGTACTTC. Translated: CASSAVRVRSGQAYEQYF.

This chain links TRBV7-2 with TRBJ2-5; 7 positions match TRBD2. The CDR3 covers 16 residues. Germline assignment: CDR1 SGHTA and CDR2 FQGNSA. V trimming: 4 bases; J trimming: 0 bases; junction bases outside the gene matches: 8. CDR3 bases: TGTGCCAGCAGCTCCCCTGGCGGGGGAGACCAAGAGACCCAGTACTTC. Its translation is CASSSPGGGDQETQYF.

The J gene is TRBJ1-3, the V gene TRBV6-1; TRBD1 might be the D (5 bases). Germline values: CDR1 MNHNS, CDR2 SASEGT. The CDR3 consists of 16 residues. Trimming pared 4 bases from V and 0 bases from J, leaving 13 bases between. Here the CDR3 reads CASSAEMDISGNTIYF. CDR3 bases: TGTGCCAGCAGTGCGGAAATGGACATCTCTGGAAACACCATATATTTT.

The chain employs TRBV4-2 and TRBJ2-3; no clear D. From germline, CDR1 is LGHNA and CDR2 YNFKEQ. V was clipped by 4 bases and J by 6 bases, with 5 bases between them. The CDR3 is made up of 11 amino acids. The CDR3 region has the DNA TGTGCCAGCAGCCGTGAGGATACGCAGTATTTT. This encodes CASSREDTQYF.

This rearrangement joins TRBV19 to TRBJ1-6; D is unclear. The germline V gene encodes CDR1 LNHDA and CDR2 SQIVND (reference sequence). The CDR3 is made up of 16 amino acids. V shed 5 bases and J shed 8 bases, with 19 bases lying between them. CDR3 residues: CASSQNVGRAYSPLHF. CDR3 in DNA: TGTGCCAGTAGTCAAAATGTGGGGAGGGCATATTCACCCCTCCACTTT. The complete variable domain, with remaining parts taken from reference TRBV19 and TRBJ1-6, reads DGGITQSPKYLFRKEGQNVTLSCEQNLNHDAMYWYRQDPGQGLRLIYYSQIVNDFQKGDIAEGYSVSREKKESFPLTVTSAQKNPTAFYLCASSQNVGRAYSPLHFGNGTRLTVT.

Notes on this clone: A junction end diverges from the germline sequence, so it may reflect a read error. The chain links TRBV19 to TRBJ2-3; 7 bases are a match to TRBD2. Germline V lookup: CDR1 LNHDA, CDR2 SQIVND (reference sequence). CDR3 size: 16 residues. CDR3 DNA: TGTGCCAGTAGTATGCCTCCAGCGGGGACCACAGATGCGCAGTATTTT. Its protein is CASSMPPAGTTDAQYF.

The chain carries TRBV30 and TRBJ1-2, with TRBD1 identical over 8 bases. The germline CDR1 and CDR2 sequences are GTSNPN and SVGIG (reference sequence). The CDR3 covers 13 residues. With V trimmed by 3 bases and J by 8 bases, 8 bases remained unmatched. The CDR3 sequence is CAWRSTGAEGYTF. In nucleotides, the CDR3 is TGTGCCTGGAGATCGACAGGGGCGGAGGGCTACACCTTC.

The J gene is TRBJ1-3, the V gene TRBV5-5, with 7 bases matching TRBD1. The CDR3 spans 15 residues. The V gene's germline CDR1 is SGHKS and CDR2 YYEKEE (reference sequence). Unmatched junction bases numbered 7, after V lost 4 bases and J lost 3 bases. CDR3 in DNA: TGTGCCAGCAGCCCTGGACAGGAGATTGGAAACACCATATATTTT. Residues: CASSPGQEIGNTIYF.

The J gene is TRBJ1-5, the V gene TRBV4-3; tentative D call: TRBD1 (5 bases). The V and J ends lost 0 bases and 4 bases respectively, with 13 bases between them. CDR3 size: 16 residues. CDR1 is LGHNA, CDR2 YSLEER, per germline. The CDR3 sequence is CASSQDDYGGNQPQHF. CDR3 nucleotides: TGCGCCAGCAGCCAAGATGACTATGGGGGGAATCAGCCCCAGCATTTT.

The chain uses TRBV5-1 and TRBJ2-7; 10 positions match TRBD2. This CDR3 comprises 16 residues. V gave up 2 bases and J gave up 2 bases; unmatched junction bases: 7. Germline assignment: CDR1 SGHRS and CDR2 YFSETQ. The DNA for the CDR3 is TGCGCCAGCAGCTTCCGGACTAGCGGCACTACCTACGAGCAGTACTTC. The encoded protein is CASSFRTSGTTYEQYF.

V usage is TRBV18 and J usage is TRBJ1-1; D may be TRBD1 (5 bases). V lost 3 bases, J lost 11 bases, and 16 bases lay in between. CDR1 and CDR2 from the germline V gene are KGHSH and LQKENI. The CDR3 has 13 residues. This CDR3 is CASSPGGRGAAFF. The CDR3 DNA reads as TGTGCCAGCTCACCCGGGGGGAGAGGCGCGGCTTTCTTT.

J is TRBJ2-3 and V is TRBV9, with D tentatively TRBD1 (6 bases). V was trimmed by 4 bases and J by 2 bases, leaving 17 bases between them. CDR3 size: 16 residues. Germline V gives CDR1 SGDLS, CDR2 YYNGEE. CDR3 coding DNA: TGTGCCAGCAGCCCCGAGGGGGACCCCCACACAGATACGCAGTATTTT. This encodes CASSPEGDPHTDTQYF.